The rows below give T cell receptor beta chains drawn from one sample of a study of CD8+ T cells in alopecia areata. TCRdb keeps only in-frame clones here, not all; method: immunoSEQ multiplex PCR. The sample records 150,000 to 190,000 clones, 45% to 55% being singletons. Source: CD8+ T cells sorted from blood, taken at week 0. These receptors originate from a human donor with alopecia areata. Both conserved end residues are part of each CDR3. Each record gives: V gene, CDR3 length, J gene, CDR3 protein.

V: TRBV15
length: 15
J: TRBJ2-6
CDR3: CATSRDEGGANVLTF

V: TRBV29-1
length: 13
J: TRBJ1-1
CDR3: CSVTGLANTEAFF

V: TRBV30
length: 14
J: TRBJ1-6
CDR3: CAWSGADYNSPLHF

V: TRBV2
length: 14
J: TRBJ2-5
CDR3: CAISDREGQETQYF

V: TRBV29-1
length: 14
J: TRBJ2-3
CDR3: CSVAGSSGTDTQYF

V: TRBV29-1
length: 14
J: TRBJ2-1
CDR3: CSVVSGGANNEQFF

V: TRBV4-2
length: 13
J: TRBJ1-5
CDR3: CASSLSPSQPQHF

V: TRBV30
length: 14
J: TRBJ2-3
CDR3: CAWSPGTASDTQYF

V: TRBV9
length: 15
J: TRBJ1-5
CDR3: CASSESGVSNQPQHF

V: TRBV4-1
length: 12
J: TRBJ1-2
CDR3: CASSQDPGRYTF

V: TRBV15
length: 13
J: TRBJ2-7
CDR3: CASSVGRSGEQYF

V: TRBV12-5
length: 16
J: TRBJ2-5
CDR3: CASGEGTSTYQETQYF

V: TRBV2
length: 15
J: TRBJ1-1
CDR3: CASSDTDRKNTEAFF

V: TRBV10-3
length: 15
J: TRBJ2-3
CDR3: CAISESGSYTDTQYF

V: TRBV14
length: 13
J: TRBJ2-5
CDR3: CASSQVPNGDQYF

V: TRBV9
length: 15
J: TRBJ2-3
CDR3: CASSVQGGSTDTQYF

V: TRBV27
length: 18
J: TRBJ2-3
CDR3: CASSFYRGPPFRTDTQYF

V: TRBV2
length: 12
J: TRBJ1-1
CDR3: CASSERNTEAFF

V: TRBV29-1
length: 15
J: TRBJ1-2
CDR3: CSVEVADSEYYGYTF

V: TRBV9
length: 18
J: TRBJ1-2
CDR3: CASSGSRDRDKYNYGYTF

V: TRBV4-1
length: 13
J: TRBJ2-7
CDR3: CASSQAGRLGQYF

V: TRBV4-1
length: 12
J: TRBJ1-1
CDR3: CASSQGQLEAFF

V: TRBV4-3
length: 13
J: TRBJ2-7
CDR3: CASSHSVANEQYF